Sequencing of this TCR beta chain was carried out in a study of T cell responses to AZD1222 COVID-19 vaccine. The V and J ends lost 1 base and 4 bases, in that order; junction bases with no gene match: 8. Germline values: CDR1 SGHVS, CDR2 FNYEAQ. The CDR3 spans 16 residues. This table comes from immunoSEQ multiplex PCR, and its TCRdb copy is limited to in-frame clones, with some not included. The top ten clones hold roughly 0.49% of a sample with over 150,000 clones, about 91% of them seen once. The source is an adult in good health. Sequencing was performed on peripheral blood, taken on day 0 of AZD1222 vaccination. The chain is built from TRBV7-6 and TRBJ2-3; TRBD1 matches at 7 bases. The CDR3 nucleotides read TGTGCCAGCAGCTTAGGGGGACAGAACCTCGCAGATACGCAGTATTTT. Its translation is CASSLGGQNLADTQYF.